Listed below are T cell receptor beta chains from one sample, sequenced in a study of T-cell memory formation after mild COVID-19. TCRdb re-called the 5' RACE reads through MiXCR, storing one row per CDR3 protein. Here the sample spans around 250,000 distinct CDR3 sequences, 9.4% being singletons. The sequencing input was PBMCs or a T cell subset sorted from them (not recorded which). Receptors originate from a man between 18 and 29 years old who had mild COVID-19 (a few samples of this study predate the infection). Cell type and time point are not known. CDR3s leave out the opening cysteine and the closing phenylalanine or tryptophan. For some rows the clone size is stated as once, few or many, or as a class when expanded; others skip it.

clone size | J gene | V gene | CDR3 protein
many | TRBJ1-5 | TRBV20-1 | SASPGEGPYHSQH
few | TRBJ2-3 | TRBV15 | ATRTRVGADTQY
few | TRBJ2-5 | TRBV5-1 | ASSTGTHQETQY
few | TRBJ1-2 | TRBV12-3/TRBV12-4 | ASRSGTVPNYGYT
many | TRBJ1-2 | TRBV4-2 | ASSQGSLGYGYT
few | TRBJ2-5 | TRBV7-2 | ASSLSTGSKETQY
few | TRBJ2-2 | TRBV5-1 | ASSPGSGRGWTGELF
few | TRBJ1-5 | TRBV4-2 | ASSPQKERGNQPQH
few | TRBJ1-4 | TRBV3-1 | ASSHRDGEKLF
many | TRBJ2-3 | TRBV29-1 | SVEDPRRSDTQY
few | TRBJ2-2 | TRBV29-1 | SVPQLAGGGELF
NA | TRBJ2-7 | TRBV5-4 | ASSAGRPAEQY
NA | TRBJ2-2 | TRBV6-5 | ASRPPGTGRTGELF
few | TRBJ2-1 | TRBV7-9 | ASSSSGYNEQF
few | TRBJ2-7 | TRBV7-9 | ASSLYRGSYEQY
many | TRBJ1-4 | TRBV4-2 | ASSQRGDGNEKLF
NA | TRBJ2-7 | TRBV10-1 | ASRGRSYEQY
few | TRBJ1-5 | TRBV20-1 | SARDWRGGYSNQPQH
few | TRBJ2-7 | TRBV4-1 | ASSQGTGSSYEQY
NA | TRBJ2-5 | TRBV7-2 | ASSLMTGGQETQY
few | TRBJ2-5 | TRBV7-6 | ASSGGARETQY
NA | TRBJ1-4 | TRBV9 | ASSAMTGVDEKLF
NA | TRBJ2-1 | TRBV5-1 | ASSPGQGANEQF
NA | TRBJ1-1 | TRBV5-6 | ASSWVPAVNTEAF
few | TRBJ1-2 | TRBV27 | ASSSNPSGQVFGYT
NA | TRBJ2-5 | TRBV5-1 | ASSLMSREETQY
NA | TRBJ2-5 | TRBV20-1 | SAQTSGETQY
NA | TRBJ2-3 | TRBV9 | ASSVARGDTQY
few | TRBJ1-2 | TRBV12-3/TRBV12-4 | ASSSGPGRYT
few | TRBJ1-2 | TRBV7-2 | ASTRAGAIDGYT